This T cell receptor beta chain was found in a study of blood T cell repertoires in COVID-19 (dated by TCRdb to 2019 to 2021). Concerning the study at large: Samples from collaborators originated in the United States, Italy and Spain and spanned both the acute and convalescent phases of COVID-19. The material from the prospective study consisted of cDNA or gDNA derived from T cells, B-cell-depleted T cells, or PBMCs. Subjects who had been exposed to COVID-19, were actively infected with it, or had recovered from it provided the deeply sampled blood TCRbeta repertoires that made up the dataset. The repertoires were released in a freely available public database intended as a resource for research on the immune response to SARS-CoV-2. Samples came from the ongoing ImmuneRACE study (first 160 participants) plus 1,254 subjects from 6 global collaborators. Sample metadata almost always included a de-identified subject ID, COVID-19 status, age in years and sex. HLA class I and class II types, where available, came from metadata supplied by the sample provider rather than from assay-based typing.

Remarks on this clone: Which antigen it targets is not known. The sample holds no much larger clone one base away, and base qualities are not on file.

Compared with germline, V lacks 5 bases and J lacks 3 bases; bases without a gene match: 8. The CDR3 numbers 16 residues from cysteine through phenylalanine. Kept here is only the CDR3 DNA, which spans 48 bases and is read in frame from base 1. CDR1 and CDR2 (PRHDT, FYEKMQ) derive from the germline V gene (reference sequence). Beyond this particular receptor, the publication reports: How much clinical and demographic metadata was included differed by source and by participant, and the metadata was provided uncurated.

TCRbeta CDR3 regions were amplified from genomic DNA by means of the immunoSEQ Assay, a bias-controlled multiplex PCR. On the authors' methods: Nucleated cell counts per sample were estimated from amplification of reference gene primers within the assay. Sequence reads were collapsed and filtered to measure the absolute abundance of every unique TCRbeta CDR3 rearrangement. For each sample, productive Simpson clonality was calculated as the square root of Simpson's diversity index over productive rearrangements. The clones in this table, taken by TCRdb from immuneACCESS, are in-frame only. Not every clone is retained; where verified, under half of the shortfall comes from an unresolved V gene, and the cause of the rest is unknown. V, J and clone size were drawn from that table, and D and trimming were deduced from the DNA. Across this sample there are 300,000 to 450,000 clones, with 85% to 90% seen only once. Of the sample, approximately 0.97% falls within the top ten clones.

Participants in the prospective study were aged roughly 18 to 95 years, lived in about two dozen United States geographic areas, and enrolled through a virtual design. Cohort assignment in the prospective study relied on participant-reported clinical history from a screening survey and a study questionnaire. Exposed participants were defined as having been in contact with someone with a PCR-confirmed or clinician-diagnosed COVID-19 case within 2 weeks of study entry. Mobile phlebotomists in the prospective study collected whole blood, serum and a nasopharyngeal or oropharyngeal swab from every participant. Additional blood draws and questionnaires over a roughly two-month period could optionally be provided by prospective study participants. Before DNA extraction, blood samples from the prospective study were shipped at room temperature or frozen.

The rearranged chain carries TRBV13 and TRBJ2-2, with TRBD1 matching 8 junction bases. The sequence derives from a woman in her thirties who had been exposed to COVID-19. The sample consisted of PBMCs or T cells enriched from blood (not recorded which). The DNA reads TGTGCCAGCAGCAACACTGGACAGGGCCACACCGGGGAGCTGTTTTTT. Its amino acids are CASSNTGQGHTGELFF.